This TCR beta chain was profiled in a study of cytomegalovirus exposure and HLA in healthy donors. Across the study: A later analysis reported the 100 to 150 validation repertoires used the same platform as the 666 first-cohort repertoires.

Clones were read by immunoSEQ multiplex PCR, and TCRdb kept only the in-frame ones, dropping some. The repertoire consists of around 150,000 clones, with approximately 91% occurring once and the leading ten covering 0.6% to 0.8%. The sequenced sample was PBMCs. The clonotype comes from a man aged 18 to 29 in good health and CMV-seronegative.

CDR3 amino acids: CASSLRDTGRRGEKLFF. For the CDR3, the DNA is TGCGCCAGCAGCTTGAGAGATACAGGGAGAAGGGGTGAAAAACTGTTTTTT. The chain combines TRBV5-1 with TRBJ1-4; perhaps TRBD1 as D (6 bases). There are 17 residues in the CDR3. Trimming shortened V by 1 base and J by 7 bases, and 20 bases separated the two germline ends. Germline CDR1 is SGHRS and CDR2 is YFSETQ.